This T cell receptor beta chain appears in the sequencing data of a study of blood T cells in healthy people across ages. CDR1 and CDR2 (germline): LGHNT, FRNRAP. The length of the CDR3 is 15 residues. A second PCR, run for about 7 to 11 cycles, used a sample-barcoded 5' primer plus a J-beta primer mix. TCRdb reprocessed the 5' RACE reads with MiXCR, giving one entry per CDR3 protein. This table holds some 860,000 distinct CDR3 sequences, roughly 50% found once. Comment on this clonotype: At one end the junction does not follow the germline gene, possibly because of a read error.

The receptor comes from a man aged 35 to 55 in good health. Sequencing was carried out using blood. This chain links TRBV12-5 with TRBJ1-2; D is ambiguous. The CDR3: CASDLPQSQKTGYTF. CDR3 DNA sequence: TGTGCTAGTGATTTGCCCCAATCCCAGAAAACGGGCTACACCTTC.